Listed below are T cell receptor beta chains from one sample, sequenced in a study of CD8 T cells in Susac syndrome. TCRdb analysed the immunoSEQ multiplex PCR reads with MiXCR anew, one entry per CDR3 protein. The repertoire holds more than 65,000 distinct CDR3 sequences, with 85% to 95% as singletons. Sequencing used CD8+ T cells from PBMCs. The source is a human donor with Susac syndrome. The CDR3 runs from the conserved cysteine through the conserved F or W. A D gene is named only where the DNA matches it firmly. Rows give clone size only sometimes, using once, few, many, or a class for an expanded clone.

cdr3_nt cdr3_aa j_call d_call clone_size cdr3_length v_call
TGTGCCAGCTCCTTAAGTCGCTACAATGAGCAGTTCTTC CASSLSRYNEQFF TRBJ2-1 - - 13 TRBV27
TGCGCCAGCAATAGCGGGAGTAGCTACGAGCAGTACTTC CASNSGSSYEQYF TRBJ2-7 TRBD2 - 13 TRBV5-1
TGTGCCAGCAGTCCCGTGGGGACTAGCAGGGAGACCCAGTACTTC CASSPVGTSRETQYF TRBJ2-5 TRBD2 - 15 TRBV28
TGTGCCAGCGCTCAGACAGGCCCCACAGATACGCAGTATTTT CASAQTGPTDTQYF TRBJ2-3 - - 14 TRBV27
TGCAGCGTTGACGGGCAGGGACAAAGCTATGGCTACACCTTC CSVDGQGQSYGYTF TRBJ1-2 - - 14 TRBV29-1
TGTGCCAGTAGGCCGGGACTAGCGGGGGACAATGAGCAGTTCTTC CASRPGLAGDNEQFF TRBJ2-1 TRBD2 - 15 TRBV19
TGTGCCAGCAGCCCCTTACTAGCGGGGCTCTTCAATGAGCAGTTCTTC CASSPLLAGLFNEQFF TRBJ2-1 TRBD2 - 16 TRBV7-8
TGCAGCGTTGAAGAGGGGGGGGCAGATACGCAGTATTTT CSVEEGGADTQYF TRBJ2-3 TRBD2 - 13 TRBV29-1
TGTGCCAGCAGTGACCCGTCCGGAGGGTACGAGCAGTACTTC CASSDPSGGYEQYF TRBJ2-7 - - 14 TRBV2
TGTGCCAGCAGTTTTTCCCAGGACAATGAGCAGTTCTTC CASSFSQDNEQFF TRBJ2-1 - - 13 TRBV27
TGTGCCAGCAGACCCGGGACTAGCGTCAATGAGCAGTTCTTC CASRPGTSVNEQFF TRBJ2-1 TRBD2 - 14 TRBV12-3/TRBV12-4
TGTGCCAGCAGCGTAGTGGGCGGCTACGAGCAGTACTTC CASSVVGGYEQYF TRBJ2-7 - - 13 TRBV9
TGTGCCACCAAGGGCCCCGGGACAGGGCCCTACAATGAGCAGTTCTTC CATKGPGTGPYNEQFF TRBJ2-1 TRBD1 - 16 TRBV15
TGTGCCAGCAGCCCACAGAGGGGATGGACTGAAGCTTTCTTT CASSPQRGWTEAFF TRBJ1-1 - - 14 TRBV7-6
TGTGCCTGCTTTAGGGGGGAGACCCAGTACTTC CACFRGETQYF TRBJ2-5 - - 11 TRBV30
TGTGCCACCAGCCCGAGTCCCGGGACTAGTTTAGTGTCCTACGAGCAGTACTTC CATSPSPGTSLVSYEQYF TRBJ2-7 TRBD2 - 18 TRBV15
TGTGCCAGCAGCACGCCAGGGGGCACCGGGGAGCTGTTTTTT CASSTPGGTGELFF TRBJ2-2 TRBD1 - 14 TRBV7-9
TGTGCCAGCAGCCATCCCGCGACTAACATTCAGTACTTC CASSHPATNIQYF TRBJ2-4 - - 13 TRBV3-1
TGTGCCAGCAGCACCCCTCATAGCGCCAGGGGTAGATACGAGCAGTACTTC CASSTPHSARGRYEQYF TRBJ2-7 - - 17 TRBV3-1
TGTGCCAGCAGCCAAGACGGTACACAGGCGAGCTCCTACGAGCAGTACTTC CASSQDGTQASSYEQYF TRBJ2-7 - few 17 TRBV4-2
TGTGCCACCGGGACAGACCAAGAGACCCAGTACTTC CATGTDQETQYF TRBJ2-5 TRBD1 - 12 TRBV12-3/TRBV12-4
TGCAGCGTTGAAGAAGAAGCCTACGAGCAGTACTTC CSVEEEAYEQYF TRBJ2-7 - - 12 TRBV29-1
TGTGCCAGCAGCCGGACGGATAGTGAGCAGTTCTTC CASSRTDSEQFF TRBJ2-1 - - 12 TRBV14
TGTGCCAGCTCACCACCAGGGACAGGCTATTACACAGATACGCAGTATTTT CASSPPGTGYYTDTQYF TRBJ2-3 TRBD1 - 17 TRBV18
TGTGCCTGGAGCCGGGGGACAGGATCTACCGGGGAGCTGTTTTTT CAWSRGTGSTGELFF TRBJ2-2 TRBD1 - 15 TRBV30
TGTGCCAGCAGCTCCCTAGCGGGAGGGTTGTACAATGAGCAGTTCTTC CASSSLAGGLYNEQFF TRBJ2-1 TRBD2 - 16 TRBV6-2/TRBV6-3
TGTGCCAGCAGCTTAGGGCAGCAGTTCTTC CASSLGQQFF TRBJ2-1 - - 10 TRBV11-2
TGCAGTGCTAGAGATAAGCGGGAGGGCCAATACGAGCAGTACTTC CSARDKREGQYEQYF TRBJ2-7 TRBD2 - 15 TRBV20-1
TGTGCCTGGAGTGTTGGGGACACCGGGGAGCTGTTTTTT CAWSVGDTGELFF TRBJ2-2 - - 13 TRBV30
TGTGCCAGCAGTCCCATGGGAGGGGCCTACGAGCAGTACTTC CASSPMGGAYEQYF TRBJ2-7 TRBD2 - 14 TRBV27
TGTGCCAGCAGGGGTTCCTGGGACAGGGTTACAGATACGCAGTATTTT CASRGSWDRVTDTQYF TRBJ2-3 TRBD1 - 16 TRBV6-2/TRBV6-3
TGTGCCTGGAGTATGGGGACAGGGGGCGTGGATGAGCAGTTCTTC CAWSMGTGGVDEQFF TRBJ2-1 TRBD1 - 15 TRBV30
TGTGCCTGGAGCATGGACAGGGAAGACGAGCAGTACTTC CAWSMDREDEQYF TRBJ2-7 TRBD1 - 13 TRBV30
TGTGCCACCAGCAGCGACGGCCAGTACGAGCAGTACTTC CATSSDGQYEQYF TRBJ2-7 - - 13 TRBV15
TGTGCCAGCAGTTTAGGGCTCTATGGCTACACCTTC CASSLGLYGYTF TRBJ1-2 - - 12 TRBV12-3/TRBV12-4
TGTGCCAGCAGCCCAACGACTAGCGGGAGGCAAGAGACCCAGTACTTC CASSPTTSGRQETQYF TRBJ2-5 TRBD2 - 16 TRBV9
TGTGCCAGCAGCCTACTACCCCCGCTAGCGGGAGCCGGCAGGGATGAGCAGTTCTTC CASSLLPPLAGAGRDEQFF TRBJ2-1 TRBD2 once 19 TRBV6-1
TGCGCCAGCAGCCATCAGATCGGACAGAGCCGCTACGAGCAGTACTTC CASSHQIGQSRYEQYF TRBJ2-7 - once 16 TRBV4-3
TGTGCCAGCAGTTTGGGGTCTGGAAACACCATATATTTT CASSLGSGNTIYF TRBJ1-3 - - 13 TRBV28
TGTGCCAGCAGTGACCCCCCGGGACTAGCGGGAGGACCCCAGACCCAGTACTTC CASSDPPGLAGGPQTQYF TRBJ2-5 TRBD2 - 18 TRBV25-1
TGTGCCTGGAGTGTACAAGGGACAGGGGGTTTCTATGGCTACACCTTC CAWSVQGTGGFYGYTF TRBJ1-2 TRBD1 - 16 TRBV30